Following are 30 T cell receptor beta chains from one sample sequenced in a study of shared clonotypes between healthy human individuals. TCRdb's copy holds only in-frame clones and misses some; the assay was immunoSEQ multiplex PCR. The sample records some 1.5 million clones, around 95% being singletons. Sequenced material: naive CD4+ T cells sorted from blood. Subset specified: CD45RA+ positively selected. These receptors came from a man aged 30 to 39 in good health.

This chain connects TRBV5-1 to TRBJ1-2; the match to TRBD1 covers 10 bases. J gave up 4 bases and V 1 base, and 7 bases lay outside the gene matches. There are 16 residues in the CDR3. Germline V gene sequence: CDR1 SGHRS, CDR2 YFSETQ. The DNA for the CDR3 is TGCGCCAGCAGCTTGACCGCCGGGACAGGGGCCTATGGCTACACCTTC. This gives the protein CASSLTAGTGAYGYTF.

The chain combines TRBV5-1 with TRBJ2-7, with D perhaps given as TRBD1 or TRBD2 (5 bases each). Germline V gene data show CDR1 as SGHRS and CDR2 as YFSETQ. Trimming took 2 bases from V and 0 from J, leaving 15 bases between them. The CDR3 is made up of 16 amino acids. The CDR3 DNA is TGCGCCAGCAGCTTAGGGACCAGCGGCTTCTCCTACGAGCAGTACTTC. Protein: CASSLGTSGFSYEQYF.

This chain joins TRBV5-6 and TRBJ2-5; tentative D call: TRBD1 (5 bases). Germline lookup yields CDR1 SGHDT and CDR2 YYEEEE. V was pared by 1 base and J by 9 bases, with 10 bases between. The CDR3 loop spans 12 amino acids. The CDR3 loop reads CASSLTIGAQYF. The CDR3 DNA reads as TGTGCCAGCAGCTTGACTATAGGGGCCCAGTACTTC.

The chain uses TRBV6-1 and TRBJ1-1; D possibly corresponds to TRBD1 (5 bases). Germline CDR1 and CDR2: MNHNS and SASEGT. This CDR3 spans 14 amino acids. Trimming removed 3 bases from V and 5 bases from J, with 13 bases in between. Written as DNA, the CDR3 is TGTGCCAGCAGTGAGGACTGGGGGGGAACTGAAGCTTTCTTT. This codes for CASSEDWGGTEAFF.

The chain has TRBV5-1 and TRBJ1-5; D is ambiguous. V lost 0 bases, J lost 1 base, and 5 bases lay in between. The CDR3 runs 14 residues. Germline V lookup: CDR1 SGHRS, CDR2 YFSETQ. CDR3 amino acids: CASSLGPSNQPQHF. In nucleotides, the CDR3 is TGCGCCAGCAGCTTGGGACCGAGCAATCAGCCCCAGCATTTT.

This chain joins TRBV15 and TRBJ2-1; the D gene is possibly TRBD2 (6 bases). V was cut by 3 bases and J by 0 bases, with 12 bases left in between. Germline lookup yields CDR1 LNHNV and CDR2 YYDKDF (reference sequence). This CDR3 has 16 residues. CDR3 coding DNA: TGTGCCACCAGCAGCCGGACTAAGAGCTCCTACAATGAGCAGTTCTTC. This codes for CATSSRTKSSYNEQFF.

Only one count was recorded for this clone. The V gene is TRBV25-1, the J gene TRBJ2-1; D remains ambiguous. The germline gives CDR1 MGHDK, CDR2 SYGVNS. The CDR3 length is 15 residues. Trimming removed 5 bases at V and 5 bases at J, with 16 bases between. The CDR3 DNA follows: TGTGCCAGCAGTACTTACCGGACGATAAACAATGAGCAGTTCTTC. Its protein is CASSTYRTINNEQFF.

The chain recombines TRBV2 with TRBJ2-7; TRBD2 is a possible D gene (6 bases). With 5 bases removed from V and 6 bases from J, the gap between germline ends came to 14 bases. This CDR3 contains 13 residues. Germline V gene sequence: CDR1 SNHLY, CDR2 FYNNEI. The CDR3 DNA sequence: TGTGCCAGCAGTTATCCGCGGGGCTCCGAGCAGTACTTC. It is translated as CASSYPRGSEQYF.

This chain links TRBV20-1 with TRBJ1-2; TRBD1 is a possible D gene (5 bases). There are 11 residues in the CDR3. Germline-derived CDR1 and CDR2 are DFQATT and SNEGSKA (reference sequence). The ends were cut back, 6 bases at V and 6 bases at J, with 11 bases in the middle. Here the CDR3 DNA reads TGCAGTGCCAACGGACATCATGGCTACACCTTC. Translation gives CSANGHHGYTF.

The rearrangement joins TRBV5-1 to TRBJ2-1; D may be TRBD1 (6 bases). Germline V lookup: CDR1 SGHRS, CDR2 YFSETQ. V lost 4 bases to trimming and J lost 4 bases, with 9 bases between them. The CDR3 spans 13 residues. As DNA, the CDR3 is TGCGCCAGCAGCGAAGGACAGTACAATGAGCAGTTCTTC. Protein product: CASSEGQYNEQFF. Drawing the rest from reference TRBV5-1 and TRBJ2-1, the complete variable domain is KAGVTQTPRYLIKTRGQQVTLSCSPISGHRSVSWYQQTPGQGLQFLFEYFSETQRNKGNFPGRFSGRQFSNSRSEMNVSTLELGDSALYLCASSEGQYNEQFFGPGTRLTVL.

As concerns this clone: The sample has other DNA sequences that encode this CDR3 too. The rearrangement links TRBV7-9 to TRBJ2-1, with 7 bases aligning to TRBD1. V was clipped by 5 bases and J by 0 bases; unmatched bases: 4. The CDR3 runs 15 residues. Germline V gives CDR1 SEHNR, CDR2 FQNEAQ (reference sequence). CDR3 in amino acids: CASSLRQGSYNEQFF. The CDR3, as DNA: TGTGCCAGCAGCCTACGACAGGGCTCCTACAATGAGCAGTTCTTC. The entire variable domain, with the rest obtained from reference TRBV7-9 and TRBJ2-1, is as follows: DTGVSQNPRHKITKRGQNVTFRCDPISEHNRLYWYRQTLGQGPEFLTYFQNEAQLEKSRLLSDRFSAERPKGSFSTLEIQRTEQGDSAMYLCASSLRQGSYNEQFFGPGTRLTVL.

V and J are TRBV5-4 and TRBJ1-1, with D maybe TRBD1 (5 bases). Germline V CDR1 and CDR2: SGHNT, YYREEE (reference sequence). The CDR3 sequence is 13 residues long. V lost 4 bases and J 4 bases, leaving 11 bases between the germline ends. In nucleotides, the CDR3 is TGTGCCAGCAGCCCAGGGTATACCACTGAAGCTTTCTTT. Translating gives CASSPGYTTEAFF.

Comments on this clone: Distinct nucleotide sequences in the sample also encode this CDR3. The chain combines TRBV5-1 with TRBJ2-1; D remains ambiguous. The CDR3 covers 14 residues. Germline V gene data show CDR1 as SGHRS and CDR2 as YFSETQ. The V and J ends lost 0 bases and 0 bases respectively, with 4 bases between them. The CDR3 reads CASSLGGSYNEQFF. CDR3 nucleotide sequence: TGCGCCAGCAGCTTGGGGGGCTCCTACAATGAGCAGTTCTTC.

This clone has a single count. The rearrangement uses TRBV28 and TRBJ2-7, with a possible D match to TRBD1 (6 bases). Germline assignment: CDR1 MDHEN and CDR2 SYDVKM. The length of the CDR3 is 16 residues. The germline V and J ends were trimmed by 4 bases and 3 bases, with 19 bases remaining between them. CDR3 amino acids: CASSSRRDTGHYEQYF. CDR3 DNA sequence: TGTGCCAGCAGTTCAAGAAGGGACACCGGACACTACGAGCAGTACTTC.

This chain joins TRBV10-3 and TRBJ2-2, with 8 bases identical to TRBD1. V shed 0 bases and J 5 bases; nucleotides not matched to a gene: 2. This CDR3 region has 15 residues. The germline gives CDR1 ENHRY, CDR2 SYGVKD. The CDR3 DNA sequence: TGTGCCATCAGTGAGTCGGGGGACAGGACCGGGGAGCTGTTTTTT. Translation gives CAISESGDRTGELFF.

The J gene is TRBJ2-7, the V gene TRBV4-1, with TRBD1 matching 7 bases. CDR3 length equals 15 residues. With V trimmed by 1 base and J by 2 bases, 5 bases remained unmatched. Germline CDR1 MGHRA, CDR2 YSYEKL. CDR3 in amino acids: CASSQVRTGPYEQYF. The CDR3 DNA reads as TGCGCCAGCAGCCAAGTTCGGACAGGACCCTACGAGCAGTACTTC.

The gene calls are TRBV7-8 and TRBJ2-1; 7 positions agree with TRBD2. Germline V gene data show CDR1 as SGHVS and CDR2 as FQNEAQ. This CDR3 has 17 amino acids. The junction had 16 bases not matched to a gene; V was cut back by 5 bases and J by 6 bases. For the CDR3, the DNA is TGTGCCAGCAGCACATTAAGTAGGTGGGAGGGCCGCAATGAGCAGTTCTTC. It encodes CASSTLSRWEGRNEQFF.

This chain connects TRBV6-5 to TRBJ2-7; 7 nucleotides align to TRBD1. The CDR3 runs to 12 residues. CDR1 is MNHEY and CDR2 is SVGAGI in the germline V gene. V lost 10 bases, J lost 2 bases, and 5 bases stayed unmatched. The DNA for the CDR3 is TGTGCCACCGCACAGGGGCCCTACGAGCAGTACTTC. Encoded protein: CATAQGPYEQYF.

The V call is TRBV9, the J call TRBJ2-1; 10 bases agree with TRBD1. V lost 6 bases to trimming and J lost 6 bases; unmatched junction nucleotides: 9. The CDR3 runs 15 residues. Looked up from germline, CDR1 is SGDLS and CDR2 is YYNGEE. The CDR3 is CASNPGGTGVNEQFF. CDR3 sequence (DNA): TGTGCCAGCAATCCCGGGGGGACAGGGGTCAATGAGCAGTTCTTC. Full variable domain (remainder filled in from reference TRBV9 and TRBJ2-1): DSGVTQTPKHLITATGQRVTLRCSPRSGDLSVYWYQQSLDQGLQFLIQYYNGEERAKGNILERFSAQQFPDLHSELNLSSLELGDSALYFCASNPGGTGVNEQFFGPGTRLTVL.

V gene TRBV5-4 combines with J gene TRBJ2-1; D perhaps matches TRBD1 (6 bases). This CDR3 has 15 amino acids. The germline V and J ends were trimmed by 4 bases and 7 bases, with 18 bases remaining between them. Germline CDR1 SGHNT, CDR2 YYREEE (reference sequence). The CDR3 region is CASSRVVAGTNEQFF. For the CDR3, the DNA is TGTGCCAGCAGCCGCGTGGTAGCCGGGACAAATGAGCAGTTCTTC.

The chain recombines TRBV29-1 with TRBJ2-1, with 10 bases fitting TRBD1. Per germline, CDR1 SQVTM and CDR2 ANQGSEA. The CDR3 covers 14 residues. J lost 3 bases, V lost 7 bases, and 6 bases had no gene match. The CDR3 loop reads CSAARDRGYNEQFF. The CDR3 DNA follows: TGCAGCGCTGCCCGGGACAGGGGCTACAATGAGCAGTTCTTC.

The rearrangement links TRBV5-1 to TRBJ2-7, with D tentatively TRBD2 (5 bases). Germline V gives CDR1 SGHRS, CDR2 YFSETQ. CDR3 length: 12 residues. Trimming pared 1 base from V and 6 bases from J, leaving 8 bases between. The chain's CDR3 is CASSLHGSEQYF. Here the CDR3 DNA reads TGCGCCAGCAGCTTGCATGGGAGCGAGCAGTACTTC.

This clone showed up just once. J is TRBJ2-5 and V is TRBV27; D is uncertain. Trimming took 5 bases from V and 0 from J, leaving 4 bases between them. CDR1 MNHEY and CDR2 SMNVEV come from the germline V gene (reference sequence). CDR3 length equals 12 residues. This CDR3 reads CASSKYQETQYF. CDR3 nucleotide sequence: TGTGCCAGCAGTAAGTACCAAGAGACCCAGTACTTC.

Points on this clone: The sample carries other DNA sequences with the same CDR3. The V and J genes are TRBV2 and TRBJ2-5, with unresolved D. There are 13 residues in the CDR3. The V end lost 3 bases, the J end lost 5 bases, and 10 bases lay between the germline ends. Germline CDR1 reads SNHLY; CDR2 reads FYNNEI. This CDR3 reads CASSDRVLETQYF. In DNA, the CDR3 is TGTGCCAGCAGTGATCGGGTCTTGGAGACCCAGTACTTC.

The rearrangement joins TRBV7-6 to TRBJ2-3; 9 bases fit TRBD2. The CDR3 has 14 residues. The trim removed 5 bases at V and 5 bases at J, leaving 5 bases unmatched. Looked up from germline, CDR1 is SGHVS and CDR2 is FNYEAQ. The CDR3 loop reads CASSIGTSLDTQYF. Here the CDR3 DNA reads TGTGCCAGCAGCATAGGGACTAGCTTAGATACGCAGTATTTT.

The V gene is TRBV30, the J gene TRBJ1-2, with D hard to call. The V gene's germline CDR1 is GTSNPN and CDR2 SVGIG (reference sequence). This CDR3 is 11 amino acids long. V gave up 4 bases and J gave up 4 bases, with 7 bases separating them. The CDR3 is CAWNRAYGYTF. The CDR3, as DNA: TGTGCCTGGAATAGAGCCTATGGCTACACCTTC.

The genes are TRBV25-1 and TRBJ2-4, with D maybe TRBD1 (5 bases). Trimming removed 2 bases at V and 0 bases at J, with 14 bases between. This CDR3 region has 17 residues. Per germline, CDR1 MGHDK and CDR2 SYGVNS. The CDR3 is CASSEDGPGLAKNIQYF. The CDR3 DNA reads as TGTGCCAGCAGTGAAGATGGTCCAGGGTTAGCCAAAAACATTCAGTACTTC.

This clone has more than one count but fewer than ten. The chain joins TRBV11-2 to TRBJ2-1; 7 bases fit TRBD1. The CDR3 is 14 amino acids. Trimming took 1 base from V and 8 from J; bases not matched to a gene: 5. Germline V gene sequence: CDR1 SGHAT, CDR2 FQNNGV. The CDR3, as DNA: TGTGCCAGCAGCTTAGTAGGACAGGCACATGAGCAGTTCTTC. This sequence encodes CASSLVGQAHEQFF. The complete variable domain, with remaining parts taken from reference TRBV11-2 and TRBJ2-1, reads EAGVAQSPRYKIIEKRQSVAFWCNPISGHATLYWYQQILGQGPKLLIQFQNNGVVDDSQLPKDRFSAERLKGVDSTLKIQPAKLEDSAVYLCASSLVGQAHEQFFGPGTRLTVL.

CDR3 sequence reads: CASSSPSRGGYTF. The CDR3, as DNA: TGTGCCAGCAGTTCCCCTAGCAGGGGAGGCTACACCTTC. The rearrangement uses TRBV28 and TRBJ1-2, with a weak D call TRBD1 (6 bases). Trimming left V 4 bases short and J 8 bases short, with 14 bases between. This CDR3 has 13 amino acids. Germline CDR1 and CDR2: MDHEN and SYDVKM.

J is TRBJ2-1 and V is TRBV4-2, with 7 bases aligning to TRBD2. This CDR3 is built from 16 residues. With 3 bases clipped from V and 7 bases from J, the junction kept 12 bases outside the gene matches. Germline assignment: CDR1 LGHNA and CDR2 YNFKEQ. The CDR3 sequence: CASSQLGTTLRNEQFF. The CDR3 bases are TGTGCCAGCAGCCAGCTGGGGACTACCCTCCGGAATGAGCAGTTCTTC.